This T cell receptor (beta chain) was retrieved from a study of T cell repertoires in cytomegalovirus infection. TCRdb reprocessed the reads via MiXCR and lists one record per CDR3 protein. The sample lists about 180,000 distinct CDR3 sequences, over 13% occurring once. General study findings and limits: Clonotype analysis showed dominance of the ex vivo response by HLA-C-restricted CMV-specific TCR beta clonotypes. The cumulative frequency of public TCR beta families distinguished individuals who carried CMV together with the relevant HLA.

With regard to this clonotype: Its specificity is not known.

Input material: PBMCs. The receptor was derived from a human donor in good health (CMV status not recorded). Some clones in this sample may be carry-over from other donors' samples.

The CDR3 bases are TGTGCCAGCAGCAGCGGGGTCCGGGAGCAGTTCTTC. This gives the protein CASSSGVREQFF. This chain connects TRBV6-1 to TRBJ2-1; TRBD2 matches at 7 bases. Germline V CDR1 and CDR2: MNHNS, SASEGT. Trimming at V came to 6 bases and at J to 10 bases, leaving 6 bases not matched to a gene. The CDR3 is 12 residues long.